This T cell receptor beta chain was sequenced during a study of T cell responses to AZD1222 COVID-19 vaccine. Study background: Second doses were pooled across both intervals (about 4 or about 12 weeks). Broader study findings: Just a handful of AZD1222 recipients tested seropositive at baseline. Donors skewed white British and female; clonal diversity was possibly underestimated. Nearly half of spike-specific TCRs reportedly target unmutated variant regions.

Data came from immunoSEQ multiplex PCR; TCRdb stores just in-frame clones and leaves some out. Here the sample spans roughly 120,000 clones, 65% to 90% being singletons. To note about this clone: Its antigen is unknown.

This clonotype originated in an adult in good health. The sample here was peripheral blood, taken on day 0 of AZD1222 vaccination.

The CDR3 DNA is TGTGCCAGCAGCCAAGTCAGGGGATATTCACCCCTCCACTTT. Protein sequence: CASSQVRGYSPLHF. The chain uses TRBV3-1 (or the pseudogene TRBV3-2) and TRBJ1-6; TRBD1 might be the D (6 bases). Germline CDR1 LGHDT, CDR2 YNNKEL (reference sequence). This CDR3 spans 14 amino acids. V shed 1 base and J shed 8 bases, with 9 bases lying between them.